This entry is about one T cell receptor beta chain. Its antigen is currently unknown. Clones were read by immunoSEQ multiplex PCR, and TCRdb kept only the in-frame ones, dropping some. The sample records 95,000 to 150,000 clones, around 81% being singletons. V lost 0 bases, J lost 3 bases, and 5 bases lay in between. The CDR3 is made up of 13 amino acids. Germline V gene lookup returns CDR1 SGHTA and CDR2 FQGNSA. The data derive from a study of radiation and T cells in renal cell carcinoma. General study points: Top tumor clonotypes rose in blood 2 weeks post-radiation, then contracted.

As for time point: blood 2 weeks post-SBRT. Treatment noted: 15 Gy SBRT to primary tumor, nephrectomy 4 weeks later. V is TRBV7-2 and J is TRBJ1-1; unclear D gene. The sequencing used blood, collected from a patient whose treatment included radiotherapy and nephrectomy. The clonotype comes from a man between 45 and 60 years old with renal cell carcinoma. Written as DNA, the CDR3 is TGTGCCAGCAGCTTAGCTAGTGACACTGAAGCTTTCTTT. This encodes CASSLASDTEAFF.